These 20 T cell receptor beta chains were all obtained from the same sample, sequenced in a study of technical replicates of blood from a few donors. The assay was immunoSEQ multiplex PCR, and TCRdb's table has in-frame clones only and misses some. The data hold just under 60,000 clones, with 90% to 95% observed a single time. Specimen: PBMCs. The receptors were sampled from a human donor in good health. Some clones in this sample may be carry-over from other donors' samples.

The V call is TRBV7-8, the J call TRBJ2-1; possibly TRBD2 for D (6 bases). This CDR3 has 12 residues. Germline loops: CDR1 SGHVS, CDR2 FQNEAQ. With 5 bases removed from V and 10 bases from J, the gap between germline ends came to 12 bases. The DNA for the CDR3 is TGTGCCAGCAGCCCGGCTCTAGCGGAGCAGTTCTTC. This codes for CASSPALAEQFF.

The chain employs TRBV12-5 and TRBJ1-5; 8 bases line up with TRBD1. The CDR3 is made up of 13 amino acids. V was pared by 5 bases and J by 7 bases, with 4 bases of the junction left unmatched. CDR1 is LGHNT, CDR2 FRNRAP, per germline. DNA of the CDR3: TGTGCTAGTGGTCAGGGGGCACAACAGCCCCAGCATTTT. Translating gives CASGQGAQQPQHF.

CDR3 bases: TGTGCCAGCAGCTTCCGTATAGGGGGCAATCAGCCCCAGCATTTT. It yields the protein CASSFRIGGNQPQHF. The rearrangement uses TRBV7-2 and TRBJ1-5; TRBD1 is a possible D gene (5 bases). Trimming cost V 3 bases and J 2 bases, with 11 bases left between them. The V gene's germline CDR1 is SGHTA and CDR2 FQGNSA. CDR3 size: 15 residues.

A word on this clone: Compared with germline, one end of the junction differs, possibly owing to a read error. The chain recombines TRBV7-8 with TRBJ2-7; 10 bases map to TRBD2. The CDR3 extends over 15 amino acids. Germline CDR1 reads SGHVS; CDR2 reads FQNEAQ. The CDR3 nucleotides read TGTGCCAGCAGCTTAGAACTAGCGGGATCCTTCGAGCAGTACTTC. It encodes CASSLELAGSFEQYF.

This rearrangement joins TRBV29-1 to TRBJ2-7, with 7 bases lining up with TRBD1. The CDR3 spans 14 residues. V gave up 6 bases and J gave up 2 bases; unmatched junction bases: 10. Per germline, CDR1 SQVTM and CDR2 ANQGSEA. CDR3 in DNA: TGCAGCGTGGGAAGCACCGGGACAGCCTACGAGCAGTACTTC. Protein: CSVGSTGTAYEQYF.

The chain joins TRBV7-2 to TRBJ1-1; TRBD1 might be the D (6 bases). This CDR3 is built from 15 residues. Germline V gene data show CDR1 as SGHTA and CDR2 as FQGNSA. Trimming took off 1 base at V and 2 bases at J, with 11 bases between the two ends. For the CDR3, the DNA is TGTGCCAGCAGCTTAGTTGGGGGGGCCAACACTGAAGCTTTCTTT. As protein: CASSLVGGANTEAFF.

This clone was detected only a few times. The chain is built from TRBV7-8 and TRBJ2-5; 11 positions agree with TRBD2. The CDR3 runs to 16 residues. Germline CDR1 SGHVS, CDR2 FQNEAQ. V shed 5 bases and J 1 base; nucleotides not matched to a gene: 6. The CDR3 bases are TGTGCCAGCAGCGGGGGGACTAGCGGACCCCAAGAGACCCAGTACTTC. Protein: CASSGGTSGPQETQYF.

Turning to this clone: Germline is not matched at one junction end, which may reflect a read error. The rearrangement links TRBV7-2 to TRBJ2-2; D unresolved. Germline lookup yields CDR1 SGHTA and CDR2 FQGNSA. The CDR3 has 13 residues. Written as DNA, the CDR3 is TGTGCCAGCAGCATAGCCGGCACCGGGGAGCTGTTTTTT. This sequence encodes CASSIAGTGELFF.

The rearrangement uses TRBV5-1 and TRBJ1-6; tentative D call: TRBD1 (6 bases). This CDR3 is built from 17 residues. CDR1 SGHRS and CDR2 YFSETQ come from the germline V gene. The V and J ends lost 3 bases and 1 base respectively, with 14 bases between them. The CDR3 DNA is TGCGCCAGCAGCTCAAAGACAGGAGGATCCTATAATTCACCCCTCCACTTT. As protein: CASSSKTGGSYNSPLHF.

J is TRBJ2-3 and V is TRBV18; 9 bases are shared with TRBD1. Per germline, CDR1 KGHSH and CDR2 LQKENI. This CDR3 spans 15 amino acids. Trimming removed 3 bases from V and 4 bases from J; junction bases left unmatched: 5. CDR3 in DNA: TGTGCCAGCTCACCCCGGACAGGGGTGGCAGATACGCAGTATTTT. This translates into CASSPRTGVADTQYF.

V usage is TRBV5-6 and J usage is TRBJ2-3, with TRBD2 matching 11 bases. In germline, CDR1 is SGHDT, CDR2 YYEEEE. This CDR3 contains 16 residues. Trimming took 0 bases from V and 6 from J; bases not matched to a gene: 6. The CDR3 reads CASSLGSGGAKDTQYF. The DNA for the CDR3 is TGTGCCAGCAGCTTGGGTAGCGGGGGGGCCAAGGATACGCAGTATTTT.

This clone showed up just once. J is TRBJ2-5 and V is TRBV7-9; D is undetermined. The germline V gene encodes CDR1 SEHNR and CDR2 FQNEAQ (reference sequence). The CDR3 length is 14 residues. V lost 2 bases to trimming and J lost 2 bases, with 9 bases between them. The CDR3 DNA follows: TGTGCCAGCAGCTTACGGTTGCTTCAAGAGACCCAGTACTTC. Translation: CASSLRLLQETQYF.

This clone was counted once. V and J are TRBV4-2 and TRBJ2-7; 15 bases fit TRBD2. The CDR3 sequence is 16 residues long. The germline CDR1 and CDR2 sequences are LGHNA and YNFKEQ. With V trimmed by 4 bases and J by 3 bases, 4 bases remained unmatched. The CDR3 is CASSPTGLAGGYEQYF. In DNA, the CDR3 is TGTGCCAGCAGCCCGACGGGACTAGCGGGAGGCTACGAGCAGTACTTC.

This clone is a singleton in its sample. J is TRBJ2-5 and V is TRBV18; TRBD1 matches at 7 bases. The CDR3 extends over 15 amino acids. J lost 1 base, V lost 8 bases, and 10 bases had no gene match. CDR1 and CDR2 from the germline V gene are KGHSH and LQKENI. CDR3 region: CASRQDRRTQETQYF. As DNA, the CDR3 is TGTGCCAGCCGGCAGGACAGGCGCACCCAAGAGACCCAGTACTTC.

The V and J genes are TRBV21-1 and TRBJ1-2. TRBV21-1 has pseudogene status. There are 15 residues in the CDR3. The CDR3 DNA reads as TGTGCCAGCAGCAAAGTTCACCAGACTGTCCCGGGCTACACCTTC. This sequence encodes CASSKVHQTVPGYTF.

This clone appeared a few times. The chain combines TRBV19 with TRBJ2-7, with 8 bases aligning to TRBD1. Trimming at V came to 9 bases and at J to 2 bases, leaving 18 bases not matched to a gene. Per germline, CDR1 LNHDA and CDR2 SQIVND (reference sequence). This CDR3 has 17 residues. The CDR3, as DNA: TGTGCCAGCAGACCTACCAGGGGGCATGGGGGCCCCTACGAGCAGTACTTC. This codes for CASRPTRGHGGPYEQYF. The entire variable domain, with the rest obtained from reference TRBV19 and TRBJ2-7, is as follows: DGGITQSPKYLFRKEGQNVTLSCEQNLNHDAMYWYRQDPGQGLRLIYYSQIVNDFQKGDIAEGYSVSREKKESFPLTVTSAQKNPTAFYLCASRPTRGHGGPYEQYFGPGTRLTVT.

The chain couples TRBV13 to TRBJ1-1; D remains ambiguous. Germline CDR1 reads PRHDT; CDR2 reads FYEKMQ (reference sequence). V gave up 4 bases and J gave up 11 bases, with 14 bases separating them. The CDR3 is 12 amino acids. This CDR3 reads CASSSSVDGAFF. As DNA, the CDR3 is TGTGCCAGCAGCTCCTCAGTTGACGGGGCTTTCTTT.

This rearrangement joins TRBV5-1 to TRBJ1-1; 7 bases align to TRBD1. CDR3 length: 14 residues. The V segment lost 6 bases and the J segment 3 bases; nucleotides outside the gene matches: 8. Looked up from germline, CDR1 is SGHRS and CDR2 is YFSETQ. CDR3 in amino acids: CASIGGGEDTEAFF. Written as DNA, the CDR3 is TGCGCCAGCATTGGAGGGGGCGAGGACACTGAAGCTTTCTTT.

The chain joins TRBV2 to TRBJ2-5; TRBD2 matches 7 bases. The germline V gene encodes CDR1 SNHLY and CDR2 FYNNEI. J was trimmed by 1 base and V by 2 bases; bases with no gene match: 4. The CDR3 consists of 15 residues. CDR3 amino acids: CASSENGGTQETQYF. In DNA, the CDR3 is TGTGCCAGCAGTGAAAACGGGGGGACCCAAGAGACCCAGTACTTC.

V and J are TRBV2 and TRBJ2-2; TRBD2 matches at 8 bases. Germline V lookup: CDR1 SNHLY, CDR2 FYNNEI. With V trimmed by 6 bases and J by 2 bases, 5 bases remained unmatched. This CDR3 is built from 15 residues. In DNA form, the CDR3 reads TGTGCCAGCAGACGGAGCGGGGGAAACACCGGGGAGCTGTTTTTT. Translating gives CASRRSGGNTGELFF.